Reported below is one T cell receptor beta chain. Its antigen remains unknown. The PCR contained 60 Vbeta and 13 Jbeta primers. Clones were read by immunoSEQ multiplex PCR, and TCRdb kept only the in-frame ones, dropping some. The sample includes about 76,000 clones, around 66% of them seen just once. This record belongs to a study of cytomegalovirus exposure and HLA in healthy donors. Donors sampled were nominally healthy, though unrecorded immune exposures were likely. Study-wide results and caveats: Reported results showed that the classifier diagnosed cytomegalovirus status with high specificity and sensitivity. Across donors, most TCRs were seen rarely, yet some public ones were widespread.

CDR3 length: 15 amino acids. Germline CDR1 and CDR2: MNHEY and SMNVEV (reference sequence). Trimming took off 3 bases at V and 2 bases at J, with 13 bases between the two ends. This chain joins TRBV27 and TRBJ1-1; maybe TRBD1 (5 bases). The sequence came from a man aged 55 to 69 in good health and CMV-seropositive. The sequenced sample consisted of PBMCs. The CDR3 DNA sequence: TGTGCCAGCAGTTTTCAAGGGGCCATAAACACTGAAGCTTTCTTT. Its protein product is CASSFQGAINTEAFF.